This T cell receptor (beta chain) comes out of a study of T cells in localized non-small cell lung cancer. Libraries were prepared by immunoSEQ multiplex PCR; TCRdb keeps only in-frame clonotypes and omits some of them. In the table there are 20,000 to 25,000 clones, around 85% of which are singletons. Trimming at V came to 5 bases and at J to 2 bases, leaving 7 bases not matched to a gene. The CDR3 runs 15 residues. Germline V gene lookup returns CDR1 SNHLY and CDR2 FYNNEI. General study findings and limits: Appearance in adjacent lung was seen for a median around 58 of the top 100 tumor clones. Among the tissues sampled, uninvolved adjacent lung had the highest T cell clonality, above tumor.

This clone was seen only once. Antigen unknown. The source was peripheral blood, collected before any cancer treatment. This receptor was taken from a man aged 40-75 years with stage I lung adenocarcinoma. V usage is TRBV2 and J usage is TRBJ1-1, with 8 bases identical to TRBD1. The CDR3 loop reads CASSTQGGLNTEAFF. For the CDR3, the DNA is TGTGCCAGCAGTACACAGGGGGGCCTTAACACTGAAGCTTTCTTT.